One sample yielded the 19 T cell receptor beta chains listed below, sequenced in a study of T cell clones after liver transplantation. Sequencing used immunoSEQ multiplex PCR; TCRdb keeps in-frame clones, though not all of them. The sample contains roughly 55,000 clones, around 84% of which appear only once. Here the sequenced sample was CD4+ T cells from blood, taken before liver transplant. Receptors originate from a human donor who received a liver transplant.

The gene calls are TRBV6-5 and TRBJ1-6; 7 nucleotides line up with TRBD1. Per germline, CDR1 MNHEY and CDR2 SVGAGI. V was clipped by 6 bases and J by 5 bases; unmatched bases: 1. This CDR3 has 13 amino acids. DNA for the CDR3: TGTGCCAGCAGAGACAGGGATAATTCACCCCTCCACTTT. It translates to CASRDRDNSPLHF.

This chain joins TRBV14 and TRBJ1-3; D is undetermined. With 1 base removed from V and 6 bases from J, the gap between germline ends came to 10 bases. CDR3 size: 14 residues. CDR1 is SGHDN, CDR2 FVKESK, per germline. Here the CDR3 reads CASSQVTVENTIYF. The DNA for the CDR3 is TGTGCCAGCAGCCAAGTTACGGTCGAAAACACCATATATTTT.

The chain carries TRBV9 and TRBJ1-4; D might be TRBD1 (5 bases). Germline V lookup: CDR1 SGDLS, CDR2 YYNGEE. V was cut by 6 bases and J by 5 bases, with 14 bases left in between. The CDR3 is 14 amino acids. As DNA, the CDR3 is TGTGCCAGCAACCCAACCGGGGGGAATGAAAAACTGTTTTTT. Protein: CASNPTGGNEKLFF.

The chain is built from TRBV19 and TRBJ1-2; TRBD1 is a possible D gene (5 bases). The CDR3 has 14 amino acids. Germline V gene data show CDR1 as LNHDA and CDR2 as SQIVND (reference sequence). Trimming shortened V by 5 bases and J by 7 bases, and 17 bases separated the two germline ends. The CDR3 region has the DNA TGTGCCAGTAGTTCGCCGGGACGGGGGTTTGGCTACACCTTC. Protein product: CASSSPGRGFGYTF.

The rearrangement uses TRBV6-5 and TRBJ1-5, with D tentatively TRBD1 (6 bases). Per germline, CDR1 MNHEY and CDR2 SVGAGI. The CDR3 sequence is 15 residues long. The V gene lost 0 bases and the J gene lost 8 bases, with 14 bases spanning the gap. The CDR3 DNA reads TGTGCCAGCAGTTACTCCAGGATCCCAGGGGAGCCCCAGCATTTT. Amino acid sequence: CASSYSRIPGEPQHF.

The genes are TRBV7-2 and TRBJ2-3; no definite D call. The CDR3 has 15 residues. V was clipped by 0 bases and J by 6 bases, with 13 bases between them. In germline, CDR1 is SGHTA, CDR2 FQGNSA. The CDR3 sequence: CASSLALGLRDTQYF. As DNA, the CDR3 is TGTGCCAGCAGCTTAGCGCTCGGCCTGAGGGATACGCAGTATTTT.

J is TRBJ1-6 and V is TRBV13; the match to TRBD1 covers 7 bases. V lost 5 bases, J lost 8 bases, and 12 bases stayed unmatched. CDR3 length: 16 residues. Germline values: CDR1 PRHDT, CDR2 FYEKMQ (reference sequence). The CDR3 loop reads CASSVPGQGGDSPLHF. The DNA for the CDR3 is TGTGCCAGCAGCGTTCCCGGGCAGGGGGGCGATTCACCCCTCCACTTT.

This chain connects TRBV14 to TRBJ2-1; 15 bases agree with TRBD2. The CDR3 spans 18 residues. With V trimmed by 5 bases and J by 6 bases, 11 bases remained unmatched. Germline V gene lookup returns CDR1 SGHDN and CDR2 FVKESK. The DNA of the CDR3 is TGTGCCAGCAGCACTACTGGGACTAGCGGGAGGTTTAGCAATGAGCAGTTCTTC. Its protein product is CASSTTGTSGRFSNEQFF.

J is TRBJ1-1 and V is TRBV4-2, with no clear D. This CDR3 is built from 15 residues. The ends were cut back, 3 bases at V and 4 bases at J, with 15 bases in the middle. Germline CDR1 reads LGHNA; CDR2 reads YNFKEQ. In DNA, the CDR3 is TGTGCCAGCAGCCAGAACGGACGATATGGCACTGAAGCTTTCTTT. Protein sequence: CASSQNGRYGTEAFF.

The chain has TRBV2 and TRBJ2-7; tentative D call: TRBD1 (7 bases). The CDR3 has 16 amino acids. The germline V gene encodes CDR1 SNHLY and CDR2 FYNNEI. Trimming left V 2 bases short and J 3 bases short, with 17 bases between. The CDR3 region has the DNA TGTGCCAGCAGTGAAAACGCCAGGGGGGTCGGCTACGAGCAGTACTTC. Its translation is CASSENARGVGYEQYF.

This clone was recorded once. The V call is TRBV7-9, the J call TRBJ2-2; D is unclear. Per the germline V gene, CDR1 is SEHNR and CDR2 is FQNEAQ (reference sequence). Trimming took off 5 bases at V and 8 bases at J, with 9 bases between the two ends. CDR3 size: 12 residues. The chain's CDR3 is CASSRVDGELFF. CDR3 in DNA: TGTGCCAGCAGCCGGGTTGATGGGGAGCTGTTTTTT. Supplemented by reference TRBV7-9 and TRBJ2-2, the full variable domain reads DTGVSQNPRHKITKRGQNVTFRCDPISEHNRLYWYRQTLGQGPEFLTYFQNEAQLEKSRLLSDRFSAERPKGSFSTLEIQRTEQGDSAMYLCASSRVDGELFFGEGSRLTVL.

The J gene is TRBJ1-5, the V gene TRBV6-6, with D maybe TRBD1 (5 bases). From germline, CDR1 is MNHNY and CDR2 SVGAGI (reference sequence). The CDR3 covers 14 residues. The V and J ends lost 4 bases and 2 bases respectively, with 9 bases between them. The CDR3 reads CASSFLGGNQPQHF. The CDR3 nucleotides are TGTGCCAGCAGTTTTTTAGGGGGCAATCAGCCCCAGCATTTT.

This clone has just one count. The genes are TRBV19 and TRBJ2-1, with 7 bases fitting TRBD2. CDR3 length: 14 residues. The trim removed 3 bases at V and 7 bases at J, leaving 6 bases unmatched. The V gene's germline CDR1 is LNHDA and CDR2 SQIVND (reference sequence). The chain's CDR3 is CASSIRTSRNEQFF. In DNA form, the CDR3 reads TGTGCCAGTAGTATCCGGACTAGTAGGAATGAGCAGTTCTTC. The variable domain in full, completed from reference TRBV19 and TRBJ2-1, reads DGGITQSPKYLFRKEGQNVTLSCEQNLNHDAMYWYRQDPGQGLRLIYYSQIVNDFQKGDIAEGYSVSREKKESFPLTVTSAQKNPTAFYLCASSIRTSRNEQFFGPGTRLTVL.

This clone was counted a single time. V usage is TRBV14 and J usage is TRBJ1-5, with D possibly TRBD1 on 6 matching bases. Looked up from germline, CDR1 is SGHDN and CDR2 is FVKESK. Trimming left V 6 bases short and J 5 bases short, with 11 bases between. There are 13 residues in the CDR3. DNA for the CDR3: TGTGCCAGCAGGAACAGGGTCTATCAGCCCCAGCATTTT. Its translation: CASRNRVYQPQHF.

The chain links TRBV30 to TRBJ2-3, with 8 bases that match TRBD2. The ends lost 3 bases at V and 6 bases at J; junction bases unmatched: 8. Germline V gene sequence: CDR1 GTSNPN, CDR2 SVGIG (reference sequence). This CDR3 is built from 14 residues. The CDR3 nucleotides read TGTGCCTGGAGCTCGGCGGGAGGTAGGGATACGCAGTATTTT. This gives the protein CAWSSAGGRDTQYF.

This rearrangement joins TRBV5-1 to TRBJ2-3, with D perhaps assigned TRBD1 or TRBD2 (5 bases each). V was clipped by 4 bases and J by 1 base, with 16 bases between them. CDR3 length equals 16 residues. The V gene's germline CDR1 is SGHRS and CDR2 YFSETQ. The CDR3 here is CASSPEGDPGTDTQYF. The CDR3 DNA reads as TGCGCCAGCAGCCCCGAAGGGGACCCTGGCACAGATACGCAGTATTTT.

This chain connects TRBV7-2 to TRBJ1-1; TRBD1 might be the D (6 bases). This CDR3 has 13 residues. V lost 3 bases, J lost 4 bases, and 9 bases lay in between. Germline CDR1 reads SGHTA; CDR2 reads FQGNSA. The CDR3 bases are TGTGCCAGCAGCTTGGGACAAAGCACTGAAGCTTTCTTT. This encodes CASSLGQSTEAFF. Complete variable domain (other parts from reference TRBV7-2 and TRBJ1-1): GAGVSQSPSNKVTEKGKDVELRCDPISGHTALYWYRQSLGQGLEFLIYFQGNSAPDKSGLPSDRFSAERTGGSVSTLTIQRTQQEDSAVYLCASSLGQSTEAFFGQGTRLTVV.

V and J are TRBV2 and TRBJ2-1; TRBD2 matches 9 bases. Germline CDR1 is SNHLY and CDR2 is FYNNEI. The CDR3 sequence is 14 residues long. The junction had 7 bases not matched to a gene; V was cut back by 4 bases and J by 9 bases. CDR3 protein: CASSAAGGPGEQFF. The CDR3 DNA follows: TGTGCCAGCAGTGCTGCGGGGGGGCCGGGTGAGCAGTTCTTC.

The rearrangement uses TRBV2 and TRBJ1-2, with 9 bases identical to TRBD1. V lost 0 bases to trimming and J lost 4 bases; unmatched junction nucleotides: 3. This CDR3 contains 15 residues. Per the germline V gene, CDR1 is SNHLY and CDR2 is FYNNEI. In DNA, the CDR3 is TGTGCCAGCAGTGAAGCCGGGACAGGGTTCTATGGCTACACCTTC. This encodes CASSEAGTGFYGYTF.